These T cell receptor beta chains were read from a single sample in a study of T cells in Graves' hyperthyroidism and ophthalmopathy. One entry per CDR3 protein, called by TCRdb with MiXCR from the multiplex PCR reads. This table has about 210,000 distinct CDR3 sequences, more than 15% appearing once. Sequenced input: blood. The receptor source for this set is a man between 45 and 60 years old with Graves' hyperthyroidism. Both conserved end residues are trimmed from each CDR3.

j_gene,v_gene,len,CDR3aa
TRBJ2-1,TRBV7-3,14,ASSLGLAGRMNEQF
TRBJ1-5,TRBV19,11,ASSIKGGQPQH
TRBJ2-5,TRBV18,11,ASARDRQETQY
TRBJ2-7,TRBV29-1,9,SVIGNYEQY
TRBJ2-7,TRBV5-1,12,ASSLGTSGTEQY
TRBJ2-2,TRBV6-1,12,ASEAGVSTGELF
TRBJ1-2,TRBV27,11,ASSPGRAYGYT
TRBJ2-1,TRBV3-1,11,ASSQVSQGEQF
TRBJ2-1,TRBV3-1,12,ASSQGLGWGEQF
TRBJ2-3,TRBV7-9,12,ASSFADEADTQY
TRBJ2-3,TRBV11-2,15,ASSPAGSRIYTDTQY
TRBJ1-6,TRBV18,13,ASSQIGHPNSPLH
TRBJ2-7,TRBV25-1,14,ASSAAGRDSSYEQY
TRBJ2-3,TRBV7-6,12,ASSDVGRTDTQY
TRBJ2-3,TRBV29-1,12,SVTSGISTDTQY
TRBJ2-5,TRBV6-2/TRBV6-3,11,ASSYNTGETQY
TRBJ2-1,TRBV6-1,12,ASSVTSGWGGQF
TRBJ2-5,TRBV20-1,10,SASQKKETQY
TRBJ1-1,TRBV7-9,13,ASSHLTEMNTEAF
TRBJ2-3,TRBV28,12,ASSPWTGRDTQY
TRBJ1-1,TRBV28,12,ASSPDRENTEAF
TRBJ1-2,TRBV5-1,13,ASSLVGDAGYGYT
TRBJ1-2,TRBV16,10,ASSQGPGRYT
TRBJ1-5,TRBV12-3/TRBV12-4,14,ASSPGDRGYEQPQH
TRBJ1-1,TRBV5-5,11,ASSQSGVSEAF
TRBJ2-2,TRBV19,12,ASKRQGVGGELF
TRBJ2-2,TRBV27,15,ASSLGWGTGDTGELF
TRBJ2-5,TRBV7-9,14,ASSLGLAGGQETQY
TRBJ2-2,TRBV19,13,ASSPGQGIPGELF
TRBJ2-1,TRBV9,13,ASSVGSGSLHEQF
TRBJ2-7,TRBV28,12,ASSTRAGFDEQY
TRBJ2-5,TRBV12-5,15,ASGLDPGTSGQETQY
TRBJ2-5,TRBV10-1,10,ASSVVEETQY
TRBJ1-5,TRBV28,11,ASSLSEVQPQH
TRBJ2-7,TRBV28,15,ASSSGLAGGITYEQY
TRBJ2-6,TRBV5-1,12,ASSWGSGANVLT
TRBJ2-7,TRBV10-3,12,AISEWDRGGEQY
TRBJ2-3,TRBV18,13,ASSTDGGYTDTQY
TRBJ2-1,TRBV7-2,13,ASSLRAGGFNEQF
TRBJ2-7,TRBV20-1,11,SAVRTGSNEQY
TRBJ1-6,TRBV4-3,12,ASSQDRTGSPLH
TRBJ2-1,TRBV7-8,13,ASSLDPSMGNEQF
TRBJ1-1,TRBV16,12,ASSQSPGQGEAF
TRBJ2-5,TRBV20-1,11,SVPGTDRETQY
TRBJ2-7,TRBV19,13,ASSISGRPPYEQY
TRBJ2-5,TRBV18,14,ASSPQPTGGSETQY